This TCR beta chain originates from a study of OX40 agonist ivuxolimab in advanced cancers. Study conclusions and caveats: Normalized T-cell clonal expansion was also low in some nonresponders. Antigen targets of the expanded peripheral T cells went undetermined. CD8+ T cells averaged more expanded clones than CD4+. Both blood CD4+ and CD8+ T cells showed clonal growth by week 6 at 0.1 to 3.0 mg/kg.

On this clone: Its cognate antigen is unknown.

TCRdb's table, derived via immunoSEQ multiplex PCR, lists solely in-frame clones and lacks some. The profile shows tens of thousands of clones, roughly 90% of them singletons. This CDR3 spans 14 amino acids. Germline lookup yields CDR1 MNHNY and CDR2 SVGAGI (reference sequence). V lost 2 bases and J lost 1, with 8 bases in between. V gene TRBV6-6 combines with J gene TRBJ1-1, with a weak D call TRBD1 (5 bases). The input for sequencing was CD4+ or CD8+ T cells sorted from blood, taken in a trial of the OX40 agonist ivuxolimab. The clonotype was recovered from an adult with an advanced solid tumor such as melanoma, head and neck, liver or kidney cancer. The CDR3, as DNA: TGTGCCAGCAGTTACGGGACGAGGAACACTGAAGCTTTCTTT. It is translated as CASSYGTRNTEAFF.